These 8 T cell receptor beta chains were all obtained from the same sample, sequenced in a study of graft-versus-host responses after intestinal transplantation. Generated by immunoSEQ multiplex PCR, the TCRdb table keeps only in-frame clones and is missing some. The sample gives some 11,000 clones, 65% to 85% of which show up once; about 50% is in the top ten. The sequencing here drew on PBMCs, taken 120 to 130 days after transplant. The receptors here all came from a human patient who received an intestinal transplant, so some T cells may come from the graft donor.

The chain uses TRBV6-5 and TRBJ1-2; D remains unclear. Germline loops: CDR1 MNHEY, CDR2 SVGAGI. V dropped 0 bases and J dropped 7 bases, with 12 bases sitting between them. This CDR3 is 14 amino acids long. CDR3 DNA sequence: TGTGCCAGCAGTTACTCAAGGGAGAGATTTGGCTACACCTTC. Protein product: CASSYSRERFGYTF.

This clone showed up just a few times. The chain links TRBV30 to TRBJ1-2; a possible D gene is TRBD1 (6 bases). The V gene's germline CDR1 is GTSNPN and CDR2 SVGIG (reference sequence). CDR3 length: 12 residues. The V and J ends lost 3 bases and 1 base respectively, with 6 bases between them. The CDR3 is CAWRTGNYGYTF. The CDR3 coding sequence is TGTGCCTGGAGGACAGGTAACTATGGCTACACCTTC.

The chain recombines TRBV5-1 with TRBJ1-2; 8 positions agree with TRBD1. CDR3 length equals 13 residues. Germline V lookup: CDR1 SGHRS, CDR2 YFSETQ. The V gene end was trimmed by 2 bases and the J gene end by 10 bases; junction bases not matched to a gene: 7. This CDR3 reads CASSFGQGADYTF. For the CDR3, the DNA is TGCGCCAGCAGCTTCGGACAGGGCGCTGACTACACCTTC.

The rearrangement links TRBV7-2 to TRBJ1-4, with D tentatively TRBD1 (5 bases). Germline V gene data show CDR1 as SGHTA and CDR2 as FQGNSA. The CDR3 extends over 13 amino acids. The V end lost 1 base, the J end lost 8 bases, and 8 bases lay between the germline ends. The chain's CDR3 is CASSLGRGEKLFF. For the CDR3, the DNA is TGTGCCAGCAGCTTAGGGCGGGGGGAAAAACTGTTTTTT.

V usage is TRBV6-5 and J usage is TRBJ1-2; D gene uncertain. CDR3 length: 13 amino acids. The ends were cut back, 7 bases at V and 5 bases at J, with 14 bases in the middle. Looked up from germline, CDR1 is MNHEY and CDR2 is SVGAGI. In DNA, the CDR3 is TGTGCCAGCACCGCCACAGAGGCTTATGGCTACACCTTC. This codes for CASTATEAYGYTF.

The rearrangement links TRBV13 to TRBJ1-1; tentatively, D is TRBD1 (5 bases). Trimming pared 1 base from V and 5 bases from J, leaving 5 bases between. Germline loops: CDR1 PRHDT, CDR2 FYEKMQ (reference sequence). The CDR3 is 12 amino acids. CDR3 sequence (DNA): TGTGCCAGCAGCTTAGAGGGGACTGAAGCTTTCTTT. This gives the protein CASSLEGTEAFF. Together with reference TRBV13 and TRBJ1-1, the CDR3 gives the full variable domain: AAGVIQSPRHLIKEKRETATLKCYPIPRHDTVYWYQQGPGQDPQFLISFYEKMQSDKGSIPDRFSAQQFSDYHSELNMSSLELGDSALYFCASSLEGTEAFFGQGTRLTVV.

This rearrangement joins TRBV28 to TRBJ2-7; no reliable D call. This CDR3 contains 12 residues. The germline V gene has CDR1 MDHEN and CDR2 SYDVKM. Trimming left V 8 bases short and J 1 base short, with 9 bases between. CDR3 amino acids: CASRTDSYEQYF. As DNA, the CDR3 is TGTGCCAGCCGTACTGATTCCTACGAGCAGTACTTC.

The CDR3 loop reads CASLDTTRGVAFF. The CDR3 DNA reads as TGTGCCAGCCTGGACACAACAAGGGGGGTAGCTTTCTTT. V is TRBV6-1 and J is TRBJ1-1, with D perhaps matching TRBD1 (6 bases). The CDR3 totals 13 residues. Trimming took 8 bases from V and 10 from J, leaving 20 bases between them. Germline V gene lookup returns CDR1 MNHNS and CDR2 SASEGT.